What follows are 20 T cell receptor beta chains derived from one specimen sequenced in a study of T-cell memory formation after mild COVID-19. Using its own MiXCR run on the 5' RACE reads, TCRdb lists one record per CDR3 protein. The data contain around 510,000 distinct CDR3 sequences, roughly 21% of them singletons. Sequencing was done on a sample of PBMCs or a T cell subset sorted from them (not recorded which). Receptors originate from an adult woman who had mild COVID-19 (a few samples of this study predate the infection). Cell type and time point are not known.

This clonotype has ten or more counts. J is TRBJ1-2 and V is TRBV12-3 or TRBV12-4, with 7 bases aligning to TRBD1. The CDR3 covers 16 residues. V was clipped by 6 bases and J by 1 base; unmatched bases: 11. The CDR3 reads CASRPTGTGFNYGYTF. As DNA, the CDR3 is TGTGCCAGCAGGCCGACAGGGACTGGGTTTAACTATGGCTACACCTTC.

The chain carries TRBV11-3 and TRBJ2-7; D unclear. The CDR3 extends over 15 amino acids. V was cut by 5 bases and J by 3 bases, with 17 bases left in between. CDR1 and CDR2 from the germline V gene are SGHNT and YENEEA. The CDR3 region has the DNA TGTGCCAGCAGCCCGTGGGATCAAGCCCTCTACGAGCAGTACTTC. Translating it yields CASSPWDQALYEQYF.

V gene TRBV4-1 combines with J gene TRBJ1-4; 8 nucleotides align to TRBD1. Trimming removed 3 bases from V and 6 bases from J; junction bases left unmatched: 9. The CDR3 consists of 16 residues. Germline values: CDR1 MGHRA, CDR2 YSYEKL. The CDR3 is CASSQERTGSHEKLFF. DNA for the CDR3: TGCGCCAGCAGCCAGGAACGGACAGGGTCCCATGAAAAACTGTTTTTT.

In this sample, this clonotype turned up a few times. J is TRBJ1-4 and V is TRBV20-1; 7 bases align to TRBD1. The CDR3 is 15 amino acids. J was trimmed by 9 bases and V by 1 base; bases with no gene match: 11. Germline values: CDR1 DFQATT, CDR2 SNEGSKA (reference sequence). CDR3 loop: CSARGLRQGLQKLFF. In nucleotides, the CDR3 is TGCAGTGCTAGAGGTCTACGACAGGGTTTACAAAAACTGTTTTTT.

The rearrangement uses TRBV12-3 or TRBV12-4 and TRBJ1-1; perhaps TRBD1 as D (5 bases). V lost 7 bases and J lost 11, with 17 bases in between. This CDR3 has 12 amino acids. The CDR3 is CASTPWGSEAFF. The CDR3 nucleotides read TGTGCCAGCACCCCGTGGGGGAGCGAGGCTTTCTTT.

Here the CDR3 DNA reads TGTGCCATCGCACCGGGACAAAGTGGTTCGAATGAGCAGTTCTTC. Translated: CAIAPGQSGSNEQFF. V and J are TRBV27 and TRBJ2-1; D is possibly TRBD1 (6 bases). Germline CDR1 MNHEY, CDR2 SMNVEV (reference sequence). The CDR3 sequence is 15 residues long. V gave up 10 bases and J gave up 7 bases, with 23 bases separating them.

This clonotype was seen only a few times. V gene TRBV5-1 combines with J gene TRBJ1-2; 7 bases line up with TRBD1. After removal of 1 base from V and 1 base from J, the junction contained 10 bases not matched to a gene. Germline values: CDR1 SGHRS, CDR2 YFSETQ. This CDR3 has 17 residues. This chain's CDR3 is CASSLPPGTDFNYGYTF. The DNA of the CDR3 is TGCGCCAGCAGCTTGCCCCCCGGGACAGATTTTAACTATGGCTACACCTTC.

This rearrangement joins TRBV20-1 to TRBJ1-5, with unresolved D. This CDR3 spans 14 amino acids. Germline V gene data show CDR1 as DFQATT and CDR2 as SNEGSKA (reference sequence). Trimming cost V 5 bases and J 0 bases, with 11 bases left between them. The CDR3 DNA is TGCAGTGCTCATCTCAGGAGTAGCAATCAGCCCCAGCATTTT. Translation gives CSAHLRSSNQPQHF.

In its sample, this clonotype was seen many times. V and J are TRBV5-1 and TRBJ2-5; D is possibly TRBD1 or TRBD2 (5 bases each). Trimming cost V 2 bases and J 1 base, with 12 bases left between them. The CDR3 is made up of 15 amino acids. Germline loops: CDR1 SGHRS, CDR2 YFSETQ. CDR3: CASSFVGDRQETQYF. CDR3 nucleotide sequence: TGCGCCAGCAGCTTTGTCGGGGACCGCCAAGAGACCCAGTACTTC.

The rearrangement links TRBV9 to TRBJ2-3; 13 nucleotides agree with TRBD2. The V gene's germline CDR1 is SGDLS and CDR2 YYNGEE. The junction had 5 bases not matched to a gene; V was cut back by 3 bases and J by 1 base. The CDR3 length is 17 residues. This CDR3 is CASSATSGGAGTDTQYF. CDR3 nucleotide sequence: TGTGCCAGCAGCGCTACTAGCGGGGGGGCCGGCACAGATACGCAGTATTTT.

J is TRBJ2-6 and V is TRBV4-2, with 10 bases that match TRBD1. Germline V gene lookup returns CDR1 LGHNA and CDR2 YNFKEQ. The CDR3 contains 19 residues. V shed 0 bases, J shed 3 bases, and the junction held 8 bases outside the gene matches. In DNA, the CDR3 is TGTGCCAGCAGCCAAGATAAAGGACAGGGGGTTTTTGGGGCCAACGTCCTGACTTTC. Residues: CASSQDKGQGVFGANVLTF.

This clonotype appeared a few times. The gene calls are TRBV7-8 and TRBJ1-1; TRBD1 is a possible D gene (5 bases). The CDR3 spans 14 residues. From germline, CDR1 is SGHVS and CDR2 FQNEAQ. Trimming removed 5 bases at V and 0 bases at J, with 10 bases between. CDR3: CASSAGSLNTEAFF. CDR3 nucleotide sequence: TGTGCCAGCAGCGCAGGGTCTCTGAACACTGAAGCTTTCTTT.

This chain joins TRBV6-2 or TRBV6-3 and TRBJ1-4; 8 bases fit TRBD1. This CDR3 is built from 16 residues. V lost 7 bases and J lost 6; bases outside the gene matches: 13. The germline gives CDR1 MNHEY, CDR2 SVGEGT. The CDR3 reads CASKTAVWTGHEKLFF. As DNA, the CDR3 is TGTGCCAGCAAAACTGCGGTTTGGACAGGGCATGAAAAACTGTTTTTT.

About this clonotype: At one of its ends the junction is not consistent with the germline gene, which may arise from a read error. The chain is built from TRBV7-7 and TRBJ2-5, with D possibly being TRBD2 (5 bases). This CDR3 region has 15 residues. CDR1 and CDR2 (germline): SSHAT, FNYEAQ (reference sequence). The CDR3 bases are TGTGCTAGCAGCGGTAGTGGGTCGGGTCAAGAGACCCAGTACTTC. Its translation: CASSGSGSGQETQYF.

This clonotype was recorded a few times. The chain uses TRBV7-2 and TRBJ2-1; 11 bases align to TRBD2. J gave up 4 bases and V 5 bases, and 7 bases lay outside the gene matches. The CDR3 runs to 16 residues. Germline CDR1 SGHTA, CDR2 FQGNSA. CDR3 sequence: CASSLLLAGGYNEQFF. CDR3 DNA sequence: TGTGCCAGCAGCCTCCTCCTAGCGGGAGGATACAATGAGCAGTTCTTC.

The DNA for the CDR3 is TGTGCCAGCAGTTACTTACCACCCCCCCTGACAGGCGGGGTGGTAGCCCAGCATTTT. Translation gives CASSYLPPPLTGGVVAQHF. The chain links TRBV6-5 to TRBJ1-5, with D possibly TRBD1 on 6 matching bases. This CDR3 region has 19 residues. Trimming shortened V by 1 base and J by 11 bases, and 30 bases separated the two germline ends. Germline CDR1 and CDR2: MNHEY and SVGAGI.

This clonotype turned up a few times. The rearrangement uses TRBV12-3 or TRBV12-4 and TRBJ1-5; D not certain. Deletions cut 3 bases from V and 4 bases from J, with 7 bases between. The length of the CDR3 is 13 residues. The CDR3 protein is CASSFARNQPQHF. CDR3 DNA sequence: TGTGCCAGCAGTTTCGCAAGGAATCAGCCCCAGCATTTT.

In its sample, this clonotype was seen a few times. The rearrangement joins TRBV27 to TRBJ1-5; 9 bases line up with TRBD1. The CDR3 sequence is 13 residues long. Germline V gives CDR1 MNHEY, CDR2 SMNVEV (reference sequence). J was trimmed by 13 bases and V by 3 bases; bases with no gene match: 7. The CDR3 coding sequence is TGTGCCAGCAGTTTTTCCCCGGGACAGGGTCAGCATTTT. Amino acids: CASSFSPGQGQHF.

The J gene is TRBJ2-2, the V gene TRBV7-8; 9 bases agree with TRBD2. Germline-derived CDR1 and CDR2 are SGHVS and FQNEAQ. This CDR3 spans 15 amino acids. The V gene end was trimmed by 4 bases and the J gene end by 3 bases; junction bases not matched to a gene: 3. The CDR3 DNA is TGTGCCAGCAGCTCCCGCGGGGGGGACACCGGGGAGCTGTTTTTT. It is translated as CASSSRGGDTGELFF.

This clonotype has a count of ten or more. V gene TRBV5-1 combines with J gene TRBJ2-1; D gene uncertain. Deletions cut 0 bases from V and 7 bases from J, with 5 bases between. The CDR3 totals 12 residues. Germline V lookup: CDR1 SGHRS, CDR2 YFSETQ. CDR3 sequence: CASSLDGNEQFF. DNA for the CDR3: TGCGCCAGCAGCTTGGACGGGAATGAGCAGTTCTTC.